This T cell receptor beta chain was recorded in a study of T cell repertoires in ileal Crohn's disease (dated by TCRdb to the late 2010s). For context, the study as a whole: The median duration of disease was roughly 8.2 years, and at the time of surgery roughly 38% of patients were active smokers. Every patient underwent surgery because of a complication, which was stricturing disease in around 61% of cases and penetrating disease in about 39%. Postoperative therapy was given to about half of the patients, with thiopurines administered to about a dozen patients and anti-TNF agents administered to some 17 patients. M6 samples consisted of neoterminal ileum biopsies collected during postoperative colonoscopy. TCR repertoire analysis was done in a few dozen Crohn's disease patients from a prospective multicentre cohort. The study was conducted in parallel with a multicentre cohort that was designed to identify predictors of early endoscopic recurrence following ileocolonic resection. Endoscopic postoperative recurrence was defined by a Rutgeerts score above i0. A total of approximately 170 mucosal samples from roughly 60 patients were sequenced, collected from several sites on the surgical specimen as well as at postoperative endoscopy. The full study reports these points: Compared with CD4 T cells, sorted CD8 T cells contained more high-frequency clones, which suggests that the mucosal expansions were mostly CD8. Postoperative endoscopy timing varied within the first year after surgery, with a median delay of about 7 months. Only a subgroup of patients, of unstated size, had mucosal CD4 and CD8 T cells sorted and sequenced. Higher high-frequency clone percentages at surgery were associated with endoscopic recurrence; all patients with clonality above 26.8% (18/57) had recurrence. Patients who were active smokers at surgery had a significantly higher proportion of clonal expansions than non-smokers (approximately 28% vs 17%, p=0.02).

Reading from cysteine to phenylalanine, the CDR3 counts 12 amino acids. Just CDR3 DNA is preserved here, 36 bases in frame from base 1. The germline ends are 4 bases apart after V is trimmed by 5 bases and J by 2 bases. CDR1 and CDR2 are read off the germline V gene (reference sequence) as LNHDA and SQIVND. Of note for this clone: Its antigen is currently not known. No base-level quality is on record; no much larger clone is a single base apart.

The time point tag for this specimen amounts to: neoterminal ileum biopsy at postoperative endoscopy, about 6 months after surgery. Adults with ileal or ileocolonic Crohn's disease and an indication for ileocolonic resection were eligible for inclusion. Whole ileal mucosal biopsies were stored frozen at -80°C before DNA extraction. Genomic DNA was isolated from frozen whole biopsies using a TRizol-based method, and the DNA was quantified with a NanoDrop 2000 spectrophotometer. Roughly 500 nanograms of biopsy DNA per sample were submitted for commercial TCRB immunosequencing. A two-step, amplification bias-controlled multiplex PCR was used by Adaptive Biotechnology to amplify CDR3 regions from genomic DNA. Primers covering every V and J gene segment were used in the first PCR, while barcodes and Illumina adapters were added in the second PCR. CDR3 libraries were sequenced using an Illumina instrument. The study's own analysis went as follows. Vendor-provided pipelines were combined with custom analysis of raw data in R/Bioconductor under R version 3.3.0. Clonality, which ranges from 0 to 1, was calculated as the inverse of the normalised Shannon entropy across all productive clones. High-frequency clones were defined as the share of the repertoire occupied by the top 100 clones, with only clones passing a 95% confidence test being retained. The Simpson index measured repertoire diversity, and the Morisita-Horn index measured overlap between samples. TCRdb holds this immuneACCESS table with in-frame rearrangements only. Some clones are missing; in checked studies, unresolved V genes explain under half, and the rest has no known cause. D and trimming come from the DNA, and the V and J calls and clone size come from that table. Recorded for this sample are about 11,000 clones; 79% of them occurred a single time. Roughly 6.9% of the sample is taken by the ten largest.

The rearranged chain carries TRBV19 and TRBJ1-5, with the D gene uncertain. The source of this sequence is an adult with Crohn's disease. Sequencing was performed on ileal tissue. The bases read TGTGCCAGTAGTTGGCGCAATCAGCCCCAGCATTTT. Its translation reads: CASSWRNQPQHF.